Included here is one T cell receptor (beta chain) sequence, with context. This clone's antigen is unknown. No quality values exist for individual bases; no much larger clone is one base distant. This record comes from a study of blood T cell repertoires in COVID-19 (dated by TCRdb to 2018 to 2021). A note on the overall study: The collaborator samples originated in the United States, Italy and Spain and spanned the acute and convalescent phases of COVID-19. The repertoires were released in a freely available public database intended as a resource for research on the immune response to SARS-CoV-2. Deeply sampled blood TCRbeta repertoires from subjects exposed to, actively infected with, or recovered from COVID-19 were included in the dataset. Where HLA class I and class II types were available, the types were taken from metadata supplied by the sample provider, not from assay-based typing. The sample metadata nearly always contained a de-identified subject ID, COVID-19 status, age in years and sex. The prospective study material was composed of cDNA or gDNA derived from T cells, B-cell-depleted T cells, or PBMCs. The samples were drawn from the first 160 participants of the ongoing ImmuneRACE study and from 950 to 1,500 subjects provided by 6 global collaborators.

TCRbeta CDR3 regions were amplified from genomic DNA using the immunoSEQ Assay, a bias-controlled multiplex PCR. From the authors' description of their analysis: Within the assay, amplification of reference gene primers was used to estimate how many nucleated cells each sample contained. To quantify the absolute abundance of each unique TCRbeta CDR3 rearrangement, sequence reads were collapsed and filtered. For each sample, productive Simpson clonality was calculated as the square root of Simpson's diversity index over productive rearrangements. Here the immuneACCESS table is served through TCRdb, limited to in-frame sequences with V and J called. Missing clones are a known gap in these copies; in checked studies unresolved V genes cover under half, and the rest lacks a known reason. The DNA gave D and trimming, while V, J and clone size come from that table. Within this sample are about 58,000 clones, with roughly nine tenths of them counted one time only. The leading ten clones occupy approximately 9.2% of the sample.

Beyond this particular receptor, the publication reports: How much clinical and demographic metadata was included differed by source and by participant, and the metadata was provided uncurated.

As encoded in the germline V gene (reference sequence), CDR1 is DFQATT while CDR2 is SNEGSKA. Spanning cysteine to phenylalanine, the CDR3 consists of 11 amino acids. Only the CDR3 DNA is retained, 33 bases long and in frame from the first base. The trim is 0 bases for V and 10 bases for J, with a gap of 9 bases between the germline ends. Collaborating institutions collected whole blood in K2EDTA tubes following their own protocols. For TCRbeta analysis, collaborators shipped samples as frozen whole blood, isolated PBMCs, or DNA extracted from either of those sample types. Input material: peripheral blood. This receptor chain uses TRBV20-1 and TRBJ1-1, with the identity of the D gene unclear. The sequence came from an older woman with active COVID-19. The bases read TGCAGTGCTAGAGATACGAGTGTAGCTTTCTTT. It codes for CSARDTSVAFF.